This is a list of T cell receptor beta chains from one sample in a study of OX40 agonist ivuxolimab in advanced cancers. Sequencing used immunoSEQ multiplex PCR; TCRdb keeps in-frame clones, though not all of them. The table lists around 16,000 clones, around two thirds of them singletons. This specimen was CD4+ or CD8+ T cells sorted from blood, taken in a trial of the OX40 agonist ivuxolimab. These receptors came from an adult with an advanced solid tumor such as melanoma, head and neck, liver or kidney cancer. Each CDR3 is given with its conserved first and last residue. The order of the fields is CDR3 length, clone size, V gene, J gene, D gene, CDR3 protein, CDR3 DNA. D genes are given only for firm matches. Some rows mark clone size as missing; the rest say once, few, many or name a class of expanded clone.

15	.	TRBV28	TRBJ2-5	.	CASSWARRAQETQYF	TGTGCCAGCAGTTGGGCTCGGAGGGCACAAGAGACCCAGTACTTC
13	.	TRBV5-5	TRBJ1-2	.	CASSFLGGLGYTF	TGTGCCAGCAGTTTTCTCGGGGGGCTTGGCTACACCTTC
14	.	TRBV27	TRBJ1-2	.	CASSLRIGHGGYTF	TGTGCCAGCAGTTTAAGGATAGGGCATGGGGGCTACACCTTC
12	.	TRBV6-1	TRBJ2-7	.	CASSRDGYEQYF	TGTGCCAGCAGTCGGGACGGCTACGAGCAGTACTTC
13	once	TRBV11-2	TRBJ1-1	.	CASSFPGPTEAFF	TGTGCCAGCAGCTTCCCGGGGCCCACTGAAGCTTTCTTT
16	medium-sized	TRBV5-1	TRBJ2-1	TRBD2	CASSPWASGAYNEQFF	TGCGCCAGCAGCCCGTGGGCTAGCGGGGCGTACAATGAGCAGTTCTTC
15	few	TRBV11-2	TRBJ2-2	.	CASSRTTGPTGELFF	TGTGCCAGCAGCCGGACCACAGGGCCCACCGGGGAGCTGTTTTTT
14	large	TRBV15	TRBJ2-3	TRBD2	CATSVSGEGDTQYF	TGTGCCACCAGCGTGAGCGGGGAGGGAGATACGCAGTATTTT
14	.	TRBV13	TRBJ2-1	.	CASSSAGSYNEQFF	TGTGCCAGCAGCTCCGCAGGTTCCTACAATGAGCAGTTCTTC
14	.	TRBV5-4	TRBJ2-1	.	CASSLGAGVNEQFF	TGTGCCAGCAGCTTGGGGGCAGGGGTCAATGAGCAGTTCTTC
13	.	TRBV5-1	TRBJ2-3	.	CASSLRGTDTQYF	TGCGCCAGCAGCTTGAGGGGTACAGATACGCAGTATTTT
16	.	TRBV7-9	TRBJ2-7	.	CASSGRVGQETYEQYF	TGTGCCAGCAGCGGTCGAGTTGGCCAGGAAACCTACGAGCAGTACTTC
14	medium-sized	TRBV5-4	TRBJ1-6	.	CASSLPGTRAPLHF	TGTGCCAGCAGCTTGCCCGGGACAAGGGCGCCCCTCCACTTT
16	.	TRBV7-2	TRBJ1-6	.	CASSLELGRGNSPLHF	TGTGCCAGCAGCTTAGAGCTCGGCAGGGGAAATTCACCCCTCCACTTT
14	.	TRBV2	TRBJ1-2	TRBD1	CASSNRDRVYSYTF	TGTGCCAGCAGTAACCGGGACAGGGTTTATAGCTACACCTTC